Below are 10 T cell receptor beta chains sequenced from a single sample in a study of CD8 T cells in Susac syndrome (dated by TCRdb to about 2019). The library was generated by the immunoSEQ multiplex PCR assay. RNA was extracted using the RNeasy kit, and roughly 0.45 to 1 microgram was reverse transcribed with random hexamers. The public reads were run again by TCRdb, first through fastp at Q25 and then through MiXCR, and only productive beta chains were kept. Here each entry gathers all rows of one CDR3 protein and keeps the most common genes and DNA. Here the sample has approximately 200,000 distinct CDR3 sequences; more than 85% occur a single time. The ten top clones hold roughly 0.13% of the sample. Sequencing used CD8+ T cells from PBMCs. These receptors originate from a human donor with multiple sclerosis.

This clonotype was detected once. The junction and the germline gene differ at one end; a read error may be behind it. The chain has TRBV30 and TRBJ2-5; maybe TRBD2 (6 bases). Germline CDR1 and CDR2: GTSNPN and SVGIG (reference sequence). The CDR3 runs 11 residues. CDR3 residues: CAWSGAGTRYF. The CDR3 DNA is TGTGCCTGGAGCGGGGCGGGGACCCGGTACTTC.

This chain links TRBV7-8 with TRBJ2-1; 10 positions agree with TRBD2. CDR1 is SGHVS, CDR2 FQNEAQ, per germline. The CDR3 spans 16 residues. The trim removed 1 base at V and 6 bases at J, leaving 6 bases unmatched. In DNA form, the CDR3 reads TGTGCCAGCAGCTTAGTGGGGACTAGCGCGATCAATGAGCAGTTCTTC. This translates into CASSLVGTSAINEQFF.

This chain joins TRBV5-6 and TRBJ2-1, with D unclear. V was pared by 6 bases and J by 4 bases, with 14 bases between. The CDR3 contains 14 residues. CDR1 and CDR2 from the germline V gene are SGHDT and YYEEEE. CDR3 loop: CASIDSSLYNEQFF. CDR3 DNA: TGTGCCAGCATAGACTCGTCTCTTTACAATGAGCAGTTCTTC.

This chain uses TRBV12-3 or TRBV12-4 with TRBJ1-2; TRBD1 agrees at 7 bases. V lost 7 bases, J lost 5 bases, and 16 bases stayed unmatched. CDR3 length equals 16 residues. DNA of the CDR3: TGTGCCAGCAACCAACCTCAGGACAGGACACCTTATGGCTACACCTTC. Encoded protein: CASNQPQDRTPYGYTF.

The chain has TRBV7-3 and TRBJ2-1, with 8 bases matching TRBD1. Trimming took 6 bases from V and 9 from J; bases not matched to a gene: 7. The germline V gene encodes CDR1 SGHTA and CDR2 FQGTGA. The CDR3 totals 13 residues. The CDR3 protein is CASRSGTGVEQFF. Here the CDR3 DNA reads TGTGCCAGCAGGTCCGGGACAGGCGTTGAGCAGTTCTTC.

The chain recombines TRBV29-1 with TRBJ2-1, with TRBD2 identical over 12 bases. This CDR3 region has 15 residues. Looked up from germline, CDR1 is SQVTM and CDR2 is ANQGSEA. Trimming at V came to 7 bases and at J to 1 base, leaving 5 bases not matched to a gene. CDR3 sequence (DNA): TGCAGCGCCCTTGGACTAGCGGGGTCCTACAATGAGCAGTTCTTC. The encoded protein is CSALGLAGSYNEQFF.

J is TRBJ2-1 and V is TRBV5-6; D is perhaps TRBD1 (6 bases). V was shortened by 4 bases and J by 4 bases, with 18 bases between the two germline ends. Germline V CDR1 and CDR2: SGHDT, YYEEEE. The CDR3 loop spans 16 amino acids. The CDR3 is CASSGRWTEVYNEQFF. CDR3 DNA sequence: TGTGCCAGCAGCGGGAGATGGACAGAAGTTTACAATGAGCAGTTCTTC.

The CDR3 loop reads CASSDWENQPQHF. Here the CDR3 DNA reads TGTGCCAGCAGTGATTGGGAAAATCAGCCCCAGCATTTT. The chain employs TRBV2 and TRBJ1-5; D is uncertain. Germline CDR1 reads SNHLY; CDR2 reads FYNNEI. The CDR3 is made up of 13 amino acids. V gave up 3 bases and J gave up 4 bases, with 7 bases separating them.

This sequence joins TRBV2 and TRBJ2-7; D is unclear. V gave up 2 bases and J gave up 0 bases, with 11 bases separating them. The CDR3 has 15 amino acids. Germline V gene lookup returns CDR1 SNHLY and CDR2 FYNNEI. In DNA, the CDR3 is TGTGCCAGCAGTGAACAGGAAATCAGCTCCTACGAGCAGTACTTC. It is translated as CASSEQEISSYEQYF.

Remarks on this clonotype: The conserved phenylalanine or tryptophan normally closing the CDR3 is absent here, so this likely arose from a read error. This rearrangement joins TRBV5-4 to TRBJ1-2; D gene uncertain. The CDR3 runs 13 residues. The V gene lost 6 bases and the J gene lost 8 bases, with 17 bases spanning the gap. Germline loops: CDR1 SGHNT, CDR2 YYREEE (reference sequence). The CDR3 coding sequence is TGTGCCAGCACCTCGGAGGGAGTGTGGGGCTACACCCTC. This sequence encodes CASTSEGVWGYTL.